A single sample is the source of the 27 T cell receptor beta chains below, sequenced in a study of blood T cell repertoires in COVID-19. Repertoires were generated with immunoSEQ multiplex PCR, while TCRdb's copy carries only in-frame clones and drops some. The sample holds roughly 50,000 clones, around nine tenths seen once. The sequenced material came from peripheral blood. These receptors came from an elderly man with acute or convalescent COVID-19.

The CDR3 nucleotides read TGTGCCAGCAGTCCCCGGGAAGCCCGGGATGAAAAACTGTTTTTT. This encodes CASSPREARDEKLFF. This chain joins TRBV6-5 and TRBJ1-4, with unresolved D. V was cut by 5 bases and J by 6 bases, with 16 bases left in between. The CDR3 has 15 amino acids. The germline gives CDR1 MNHEY, CDR2 SVGAGI.

This chain connects TRBV11-3 to TRBJ1-1; D perhaps matches TRBD1 (5 bases). Germline V CDR1 and CDR2: SGHNT, YENEEA. Trimming cost V 1 base and J 5 bases, with 14 bases left between them. This CDR3 is built from 15 residues. The CDR3 reads CASSLGGGLGTEAFF. CDR3 DNA sequence: TGTGCCAGCAGCTTAGGTGGGGGACTGGGGACTGAAGCTTTCTTT.

About this clone itself: An end of the junction does not agree with germline; a read error may underlie this. The chain carries TRBV5-6 and TRBJ2-1; weak D call: TRBD1 (6 bases). The CDR3 is 15 residues long. Germline CDR1 SGHDT, CDR2 YYEEEE. In DNA, the CDR3 is TGTGCCAGCAGCCCCCGACAGGTCCTTGTAAATGGGCAGTTCTTC. It codes for CASSPRQVLVNGQFF.

The chain links TRBV30 to TRBJ1-1; weak D call: TRBD1 (5 bases). Germline values: CDR1 GTSNPN, CDR2 SVGIG (reference sequence). Trimming took off 3 bases at V and 5 bases at J, with 16 bases between the two ends. The CDR3 consists of 14 residues. The CDR3 loop reads CAWRGEGFLTEAFF. DNA of the CDR3: TGTGCCTGGAGGGGGGAGGGGTTTTTGACTGAAGCTTTCTTT.

The CDR3, as DNA: TGTGCCAGTAGTGCACCGGGACAGGGGACGAACACTGAAGCTTTCTTT. It yields the protein CASSAPGQGTNTEAFF. This chain links TRBV19 with TRBJ1-1; 10 bases fit TRBD1. Germline-derived CDR1 and CDR2 are LNHDA and SQIVND (reference sequence). Trimming removed 5 bases from V and 1 base from J; junction bases left unmatched: 7. The CDR3 is 16 amino acids.

The rearrangement uses TRBV18 and TRBJ1-6; D gene uncertain. This CDR3 has 15 amino acids. From germline, CDR1 is KGHSH and CDR2 LQKENI. Trimming shortened V by 3 bases and J by 9 bases, and 15 bases separated the two germline ends. The CDR3 sequence: CASSPNSQKTSPLHF. The CDR3 DNA reads TGTGCCAGCTCACCGAACAGCCAAAAGACTTCACCCCTCCACTTT.

V gene TRBV7-7 combines with J gene TRBJ2-5; 9 nucleotides align to TRBD1. This CDR3 comprises 15 residues. Germline CDR1 and CDR2: SSHAT and FNYEAQ (reference sequence). The ends lost 1 base at V and 1 base at J; junction bases unmatched: 1. CDR3 DNA sequence: TGTGCCAGCAGCTTAGGGGGACAGGGCCAAGAGACCCAGTACTTC. Translated: CASSLGGQGQETQYF.

This chain joins TRBV19 and TRBJ1-1; D ambiguous. Trimming left V 5 bases short and J 6 bases short, with 22 bases between. Germline lookup yields CDR1 LNHDA and CDR2 SQIVND (reference sequence). The CDR3 runs to 16 residues. The CDR3 loop is CASSPRALAAAAEAFF. The DNA of the CDR3 is TGTGCCAGTAGTCCGAGAGCGTTAGCCGCGGCGGCTGAAGCTTTCTTT.

V is TRBV13 and J is TRBJ1-6, with D perhaps matching TRBD1 (6 bases). The CDR3 is 18 amino acids. Germline lookup yields CDR1 PRHDT and CDR2 FYEKMQ (reference sequence). Trimming took 1 base from V and 0 from J, leaving 13 bases between them. The CDR3 here is CASSLERQGSSYNSPLHF. Here the CDR3 DNA reads TGTGCCAGCAGCTTAGAAAGGCAGGGGAGCTCCTATAATTCACCCCTCCACTTT.

This clone was observed a single time. The V gene is TRBV18, the J gene TRBJ1-5; TRBD1 matches 7 bases. The CDR3 covers 14 residues. The trim removed 4 bases at V and 0 bases at J, leaving 0 bases unmatched. The V gene's germline CDR1 is KGHSH and CDR2 LQKENI. The CDR3 sequence: CASSQGASNQPQHF. In DNA, the CDR3 is TGTGCCAGCTCACAGGGGGCTAGCAATCAGCCCCAGCATTTT.

This clone was counted a single time. The chain combines TRBV7-2 with TRBJ2-6; 9 nucleotides line up with TRBD2. This CDR3 spans 19 amino acids. Trimming took 6 bases from V and 2 from J; bases not matched to a gene: 14. Germline values: CDR1 SGHTA, CDR2 FQGNSA. The CDR3, as DNA: TGTGCCAGCAGTATAAGGATGGCGGGGGGGAAGGCTGGGGCCAACGTCCTGACTTTC. This sequence encodes CASSIRMAGGKAGANVLTF. Complete variable domain (other parts from reference TRBV7-2 and TRBJ2-6): GAGVSQSPSNKVTEKGKDVELRCDPISGHTALYWYRQSLGQGLEFLIYFQGNSAPDKSGLPSDRFSAERTGGSVSTLTIQRTQQEDSAVYLCASSIRMAGGKAGANVLTFGAGSRLTVL.

The chain carries TRBV5-1 and TRBJ2-3, with a tentative D call TRBD2 (6 bases). The CDR3 is 15 amino acids. Germline loops: CDR1 SGHRS, CDR2 YFSETQ. Trimming stripped 2 bases from V and 6 bases from J, with 16 bases between. CDR3 protein: CASSFQGLPGDTQYF. CDR3 coding DNA: TGCGCCAGCAGCTTCCAGGGACTGCCGGGGGATACGCAGTATTTT.

The V and J genes are TRBV28 and TRBJ2-5, with 10 bases lining up with TRBD2. CDR3 size: 16 residues. Trimming removed 5 bases from V and 4 bases from J; junction bases left unmatched: 10. Germline CDR1 is MDHEN and CDR2 is SYDVKM. As DNA, the CDR3 is TGTGCCAGCAGTCCAGGGGGTAGCGGGGGGAGAGAGACCCAGTACTTC. Its translation: CASSPGGSGGRETQYF.

V is TRBV10-3 and J is TRBJ1-2, with D perhaps TRBD1 (6 bases). Trimming took 7 bases from V and 3 from J, leaving 15 bases between them. The length of the CDR3 is 14 residues. Per the germline V gene, CDR1 is ENHRY and CDR2 is SYGVKD. CDR3: CAITPQGLDYGYTF. The CDR3 DNA reads TGTGCCATCACCCCCCAGGGGTTGGACTATGGCTACACCTTC.

This CDR3 reads CASSRSGTGELFF. Written as DNA, the CDR3 is TGTGCCAGCAGCAGGTCAGGGACCGGGGAGCTGTTTTTT. The chain uses TRBV5-4 and TRBJ2-2; tentatively, D is TRBD1 (5 bases). The CDR3 totals 13 residues. The V gene lost 4 bases and the J gene lost 5 bases, with 9 bases spanning the gap. Germline CDR1 SGHNT, CDR2 YYREEE (reference sequence).

The chain is built from TRBV9 and TRBJ2-7; 8 bases agree with TRBD2. Germline CDR1 is SGDLS and CDR2 is YYNGEE. Germline trimming cut 2 bases from V and 2 bases from J; bases unmatched to any gene: 3. The CDR3 runs 14 residues. CDR3 region: CASSVSGATYEQYF. The DNA for the CDR3 is TGTGCCAGCAGCGTTAGCGGGGCCACCTACGAGCAGTACTTC.

The chain combines TRBV28 with TRBJ1-1; a possible D gene is TRBD1 (5 bases). Between the trimmed V and J ends, which lost 9 bases and 0 bases, there was a span of 14 bases. The germline V gene has CDR1 MDHEN and CDR2 SYDVKM. The CDR3 length is 14 residues. CDR3 loop: CASYRWNMNTEAFF. In DNA form, the CDR3 reads TGTGCCAGTTACAGGTGGAACATGAACACTGAAGCTTTCTTT.

The CDR3 loop reads CASSLRVLNTEAFF. The DNA of the CDR3 is TGTGCCAGCAGTTTACGGGTTTTGAACACTGAAGCTTTCTTT. The V gene is TRBV28, the J gene TRBJ1-1; D is undetermined. V was shortened by 2 bases and J by 0 bases, with 7 bases between the two germline ends. The CDR3 covers 14 residues. CDR1 is MDHEN, CDR2 SYDVKM, per germline.

CDR3 residues: CASSLGETGGYTF. DNA of the CDR3: TGTGCCAGCAGCTTAGGGGAGACTGGGGGCTACACCTTC. The chain has TRBV7-9 and TRBJ1-2; D is undetermined. The V gene lost 1 base and the J gene lost 8 bases, with 11 bases spanning the gap. Germline CDR1 and CDR2: SEHNR and FQNEAQ (reference sequence). The CDR3 runs 13 residues.

This rearrangement joins TRBV27 to TRBJ2-7, with D possibly matching TRBD2 (6 bases). The V end lost 3 bases, the J end lost 3 bases, and 6 bases lay between the germline ends. The CDR3 totals 12 residues. The germline V gene has CDR1 MNHEY and CDR2 SMNVEV (reference sequence). The CDR3: CASSFGGYEQYF. In DNA, the CDR3 is TGTGCCAGCAGTTTCGGGGGCTACGAGCAGTACTTC.

Turning to this clone: Other DNA sequences in the same sample also yield this CDR3. This sequence joins TRBV5-1 and TRBJ1-1; D is possibly TRBD1 (6 bases). Trimming took 0 bases from V and 4 from J, leaving 7 bases between them. The germline V gene has CDR1 SGHRS and CDR2 YFSETQ. This CDR3 contains 13 residues. The CDR3 here is CASSLGGGTEAFF. Here the CDR3 DNA reads TGCGCCAGCAGCTTGGGAGGGGGCACTGAAGCTTTCTTT.

The chain joins TRBV28 to TRBJ2-1; 8 bases agree with TRBD2. The CDR3 has 15 amino acids. V shed 7 bases and J 0 bases; nucleotides not matched to a gene: 5. Germline V gives CDR1 MDHEN, CDR2 SYDVKM. The CDR3 sequence: CASTPGGISYNEQFF. CDR3 DNA: TGTGCCAGCACACCGGGGGGGATCTCCTACAATGAGCAGTTCTTC.

V and J are TRBV5-1 and TRBJ1-1; D remains unclear. The germline V and J ends were trimmed by 4 bases and 1 base, with 8 bases remaining between them. CDR3 length: 13 amino acids. In germline, CDR1 is SGHRS, CDR2 YFSETQ. In nucleotides, the CDR3 is TGCGCCAGCAGCATGGACTCGAACACTGAAGCTTTCTTT. It specifies CASSMDSNTEAFF. Full variable domain (remainder filled in from reference TRBV5-1 and TRBJ1-1): KAGVTQTPRYLIKTRGQQVTLSCSPISGHRSVSWYQQTPGQGLQFLFEYFSETQRNKGNFPGRFSGRQFSNSRSEMNVSTLELGDSALYLCASSMDSNTEAFFGQGTRLTVV.

The chain couples TRBV9 to TRBJ2-2, with 7 bases aligning to TRBD2. The CDR3 length is 17 residues. Germline loops: CDR1 SGDLS, CDR2 YYNGEE. Trimming at V came to 0 bases and at J to 3 bases, leaving 8 bases not matched to a gene. The CDR3 nucleotides read TGTGCCAGCAGCGTAGGACTAGCTTCCCTTTACACCGGGGAGCTGTTTTTT. This translates into CASSVGLASLYTGELFF.

The V and J genes are TRBV3-1 (or the pseudogene TRBV3-2) and TRBJ2-4, with TRBD2 matching 7 bases. The CDR3 extends over 14 amino acids. Looked up from germline, CDR1 is LGHDT and CDR2 is YNNKEL (reference sequence). J was trimmed by 6 bases and V by 7 bases; bases with no gene match: 9. CDR3 nucleotides: TGTGCCAGCACGCATGGCGGGGGATCAAACATTCAGTACTTC. It is translated as CASTHGGGSNIQYF.

The rearrangement links TRBV19 to TRBJ2-7; D might be TRBD2 (5 bases). Trimming cost V 5 bases and J 5 bases, with 22 bases left between them. Germline CDR1 LNHDA, CDR2 SQIVND (reference sequence). CDR3 length equals 16 residues. The CDR3 protein is CASSSPLAPGLDEQYF. CDR3 in DNA: TGTGCCAGTAGTTCTCCCCTAGCCCCGGGCCTGGACGAGCAGTACTTC.

This chain joins TRBV9 and TRBJ1-2, with D possibly being TRBD1 (6 bases). CDR1 and CDR2 from the germline V gene are SGDLS and YYNGEE. Trimming removed 0 bases from V and 3 bases from J, with 9 bases in between. This CDR3 region has 14 residues. The CDR3 spells CASSVASGDYGYTF. CDR3 coding DNA: TGTGCCAGCAGCGTAGCCTCAGGGGACTATGGCTACACCTTC.